These T cell receptor beta chains were read from a single sample in a study of T cells after yellow fever vaccination. MiXCR, run by TCRdb on the 5' RACE reads, gives a single entry per CDR3 protein. Of 95,000 to 150,000 distinct CDR3 sequences in the sample, around 7.7% were seen once. Here the sequenced sample was CD4+ T cells sorted from PBMCs, taken 10 days after the first yellow fever vaccination. The receptor set was obtained from a man between 18 and 35 years old who received the YFV17D yellow fever vaccine. CDR3s include the opening cysteine and the closing phenylalanine or tryptophan. The D gene is left open where the match is weak. Expanded clones are given a class, and other clones once, few, many or no size at all.

many TRBD1 TRBJ1-3 TRBV6-5 CASSYGQGVTTIYF TGTGCCAGCAGTTACGGGCAGGGGGTTACCACCATATATTTT
many . TRBJ2-5 TRBV5-5 CASSLSPVGGQETQYF TGTGCCAGCAGCTTGAGCCCCGTGGGAGGCCAAGAGACCCAGTACTTC
many . TRBJ1-6 TRBV20-1 CSARHLVYNSPLHF TGCAGTGCTAGACACCTTGTCTATAATTCACCCCTCCACTTT
many . TRBJ1-4 TRBV5-1 CASSLFATNEKLFF TGCGCCAGCAGCTTGTTTGCAACTAATGAAAAACTGTTTTTT
many TRBD1 TRBJ2-3 TRBV6-4 CASSARDSPTDTQYF TGTGCCAGCAGTGCACGGGACAGTCCCACAGATACGCAGTATTTT
many . TRBJ2-7 TRBV5-6 CASSLPTDYEQYF TGTGCCAGCAGCCTCCCAACCGACTACGAGCAGTACTTC
many . TRBJ2-4 TRBV12-3/TRBV12-4 CASSLGGSAKNIQYF TGTGCCAGCAGTTTGGGGGGATCAGCCAAAAACATTCAGTACTTC
many . TRBJ1-1 TRBV11-2 CASSLTKGVEAFF TGTGCCAGCAGCCTTACTAAGGGAGTTGAAGCTTTCTTT
. . TRBJ2-4 TRBV6-5 CASSYDGTPTLAKNIQYF TGTGCCAGCAGTTACGACGGGACTCCCACTCTAGCCAAAAACATTCAGTACTTC
many TRBD1 TRBJ1-5 TRBV6-2/TRBV6-3 CASSNYRGGQPQHF TGTGCCAGCAGTAACTACAGGGGTGGTCAGCCCCAGCATTTT
many TRBD2 TRBJ2-1 TRBV5-1 CASSALTSGGAREQFF TGCGCCAGCAGCGCACTCACTAGCGGGGGGGCCCGTGAGCAGTTCTTC
many TRBD1 TRBJ1-2 TRBV4-2 CASSQDLRTGYYGYTF TGTGCCAGCAGCCAGGATCTCCGGACAGGTTACTATGGCTACACCTTC
many . TRBJ1-5 TRBV20-1 CSASEGRGSNQPQHF TGCAGTGCTAGCGAGGGGAGGGGTAGCAATCAGCCCCAGCATTTT
many . TRBJ2-1 TRBV5-4 CASSQNREKGNEQFF TGTGCCAGCAGCCAAAACAGGGAGAAAGGGAATGAGCAGTTCTTC
many TRBD2 TRBJ2-7 TRBV9 CASSVGPTSGTYEQYF TGTGCCAGCAGCGTAGGACCGACTAGCGGGACATACGAGCAGTACTTC
. . TRBJ1-1 TRBV5-1 CASSLGPLNTEAFF TGCGCCAGCAGCTTGGGACCTCTCAACACTGAAGCTTTCTTT
many . TRBJ2-1 TRBV23-1 CASSRGCPSYNEQFF TGCGCCAGCAGTCGAGGTTGTCCTTCCTACAATGAGCAGTTCTTC
many . TRBJ2-2 TRBV18 CASSPGTGELFF TGTGCCAGCTCACCGGGCACCGGGGAGCTGTTTTTT
. . TRBJ2-6 TRBV2 CASSEGNSGANVLTF TGTGCCAGCAGTGAAGGAAACTCTGGGGCCAACGTCCTGACTTTC
many TRBD2 TRBJ2-5 TRBV2 CAKRASRGTTLETQYF TGTGCCAAACGGGCATCCCGGGGGACTACCTTAGAGACCCAGTACTTC
many TRBD2 TRBJ2-3 TRBV7-2 CASKAGGGHTQYF TGTGCCAGCAAGGCGGGGGGGGGGCATACGCAGTATTTT
many TRBD1 TRBJ1-2 TRBV5-1 CASSGPGQGDGYTF TGCGCCAGCAGTGGCCCTGGACAGGGAGACGGCTACACCTTC